Below, 21 T cell receptor beta chains from the same sample are listed, as sequenced in a study of CD8+ T cells in alopecia areata. The sequencing template was cDNA reverse transcribed from extracted RNA. TCRdb's copy holds only in-frame clones and misses some; the assay was immunoSEQ multiplex PCR. The sample contains some 180,000 clones, about 61% of which appear only once. The sequenced sample consisted of CD8+ T cells sorted from blood. Receptors originate from a human donor in good health.

The rearrangement links TRBV6-4 to TRBJ1-1, with a possible D match to TRBD1 (6 bases). The CDR3 covers 14 residues. The V end was cut by 0 bases, the J end by 1 base, with 6 bases between. Germline V gene lookup returns CDR1 MRHNA and CDR2 SNTAGT. CDR3 sequence reads: CASSDSGQNTEAFF. The CDR3 nucleotides read TGTGCCAGCAGTGACTCGGGACAGAACACTGAAGCTTTCTTT.

In its sample, this clone was seen a few times. The CDR3 loop reads CSAGQASGNTIYF. DNA of the CDR3: TGCAGCGCCGGACAGGCCTCTGGAAACACCATATATTTT. The chain employs TRBV29-1 and TRBJ1-3; 7 nucleotides align to TRBD1. The CDR3 sequence is 13 residues long. J was trimmed by 0 bases and V by 7 bases; bases with no gene match: 3. Germline V gives CDR1 SQVTM, CDR2 ANQGSEA.

This chain uses TRBV5-6 with TRBJ2-5; weak D call: TRBD1 (5 bases). Germline CDR1 is SGHDT and CDR2 is YYEEEE. CDR3 length: 13 residues. Trimming took off 4 bases at V and 3 bases at J, with 10 bases between the two ends. As DNA, the CDR3 is TGTGCCAGCAGCCTTGACAGTGAAGAGACCCAGTACTTC. Translation gives CASSLDSEETQYF.

The J gene is TRBJ1-2, the V gene TRBV7-9, with D unclear. The CDR3 runs to 13 residues. Trimming cost V 1 base and J 3 bases, with 6 bases left between them. The germline V gene encodes CDR1 SEHNR and CDR2 FQNEAQ (reference sequence). Here the CDR3 DNA reads TGTGCCAGCAGCTTAGGGGCTCACTATGGCTACACCTTC. Encoded protein: CASSLGAHYGYTF. The full variable domain, its missing parts supplied by reference TRBV7-9 and TRBJ1-2, is DTGVSQNPRHKITKRGQNVTFRCDPISEHNRLYWYRQTLGQGPEFLTYFQNEAQLEKSRLLSDRFSAERPKGSFSTLEIQRTEQGDSAMYLCASSLGAHYGYTFGSGTRLTVV.

This chain connects TRBV5-6 to TRBJ2-2; 8 bases line up with TRBD1. Germline CDR1 and CDR2: SGHDT and YYEEEE. The CDR3 sequence is 14 residues long. J gave up 7 bases and V 3 bases, and 5 bases lay outside the gene matches. CDR3 sequence: CASSYGTGSGELFF. The CDR3 coding sequence is TGTGCCAGCAGCTACGGGACAGGAAGCGGGGAGCTGTTTTTT.

This chain uses TRBV13 with TRBJ2-3; 7 bases agree with TRBD2. Germline loops: CDR1 PRHDT, CDR2 FYEKMQ (reference sequence). The trim removed 5 bases at V and 2 bases at J, leaving 13 bases unmatched. The length of the CDR3 is 17 residues. Written as DNA, the CDR3 is TGTGCCAGCAGCCCGAGCCTTGGGCGGGGGTACACAGATACGCAGTATTTT. As protein: CASSPSLGRGYTDTQYF. Complete variable domain (other parts from reference TRBV13 and TRBJ2-3): AAGVIQSPRHLIKEKRETATLKCYPIPRHDTVYWYQQGPGQDPQFLISFYEKMQSDKGSIPDRFSAQQFSDYHSELNMSSLELGDSALYFCASSPSLGRGYTDTQYFGPGTRLTVL.

The V gene is TRBV7-8, the J gene TRBJ1-6, with D unclear. Trimming removed 6 bases at V and 0 bases at J, with 9 bases between. This CDR3 is built from 15 residues. From germline, CDR1 is SGHVS and CDR2 FQNEAQ. The CDR3 reads CASSLSRSYNSPLHF. The CDR3 bases are TGTGCCAGCAGTCTGAGTCGCTCCTATAATTCACCCCTCCACTTT. Combining the CDR3 with reference TRBV7-8 and TRBJ1-6 gives the whole variable domain GAGVSQSPRYKVAKRGQDVALRCDPISGHVSLFWYQQALGQGPEFLTYFQNEAQLDKSGLPSDRFFAERPEGSVSTLKIQRTQQEDSAVYLCASSLSRSYNSPLHFGNGTRLTVT.

In DNA form, the CDR3 reads TGCGCCAGCAGCTTGGGTGCGGGCTACGAGCAGTACTTC. It encodes CASSLGAGYEQYF. This chain joins TRBV5-1 and TRBJ2-7, with a possible D match to TRBD2 (5 bases). The CDR3 covers 13 residues. Trimming took off 0 bases at V and 3 bases at J, with 7 bases between the two ends. Germline loops: CDR1 SGHRS, CDR2 YFSETQ.

This clone was picked up a small number of times. The chain employs TRBV27 and TRBJ2-3, with unresolved D. Germline V CDR1 and CDR2: MNHEY, SMNVEV (reference sequence). Trimming cost V 3 bases and J 2 bases, with 9 bases left between them. The CDR3 contains 14 residues. CDR3 coding DNA: TGTGCCAGCAGTTTTCTTGGGGACACAGATACGCAGTATTTT. This encodes CASSFLGDTDTQYF.

The V and J genes are TRBV9 and TRBJ2-5; 7 positions match TRBD2. The ends lost 0 bases at V and 5 bases at J; junction bases unmatched: 7. Germline CDR1 is SGDLS and CDR2 is YYNGEE. This CDR3 is built from 15 residues. The CDR3 coding sequence is TGTGCCAGCAGCGTAGCCAGCGGGGCCGGGGAGACCCAGTACTTC. The encoded protein is CASSVASGAGETQYF.

CDR3 loop: CASSAGTGREQYF. The CDR3 region has the DNA TGTGCCAGTAGTGCCGGGACAGGGCGCGAGCAGTACTTC. The chain recombines TRBV19 with TRBJ2-7, with 9 bases matching TRBD1. The length of the CDR3 is 13 residues. Germline CDR1 reads LNHDA; CDR2 reads SQIVND (reference sequence). After removal of 5 bases from V and 6 bases from J, the junction contained 5 bases not matched to a gene.

This rearrangement joins TRBV7-6 to TRBJ2-5; 8 positions agree with TRBD2. The germline gives CDR1 SGHVS, CDR2 FNYEAQ. Trimming removed 7 bases from V and 5 bases from J; junction bases left unmatched: 12. This CDR3 is built from 15 residues. The CDR3 DNA reads TGTGCCAGCACCCCCGACGGGGGGGCCTTGGAGACCCAGTACTTC. This sequence encodes CASTPDGGALETQYF.

This chain links TRBV23-1 with TRBJ1-1, with TRBD1 matching 9 bases. TRBV23-1 is an ORF; its function is uncertain. The CDR3 runs to 15 residues. After removal of 4 bases from V and 7 bases from J, the junction contained 10 bases not matched to a gene. The CDR3 spells CASSRPGQGPSEAFF. The DNA of the CDR3 is TGCGCCAGCAGTCGTCCGGGACAGGGTCCAAGTGAAGCTTTCTTT.

This sequence joins TRBV27 and TRBJ2-2; no clear D. CDR3 length: 14 amino acids. Germline V lookup: CDR1 MNHEY, CDR2 SMNVEV (reference sequence). Between the trimmed V and J ends, which lost 8 bases and 8 bases, there was a span of 18 bases. The CDR3 nucleotides are TGTGCCAGCCAGACCGCCCCTGGGAATGGGGAGCTGTTTTTT. It specifies CASQTAPGNGELFF.

V usage is TRBV4-1 and J usage is TRBJ1-2; D gene unclear. In germline, CDR1 is MGHRA, CDR2 YSYEKL. The CDR3 has 14 amino acids. V shed 2 bases and J shed 6 bases, with 13 bases lying between them. The CDR3 reads CASSQSSLRNGYTF. The CDR3 bases are TGCGCCAGCAGCCAATCCTCCCTTCGGAATGGCTACACCTTC.

This clone was picked up a small number of times. V is TRBV7-9 and J is TRBJ2-5; maybe TRBD2 (5 bases). The CDR3 has 13 amino acids. Germline V gives CDR1 SEHNR, CDR2 FQNEAQ (reference sequence). Deletions cut 7 bases from V and 3 bases from J, with 12 bases between. The DNA of the CDR3 is TGTGCCAGCACCTTGGCGGGTAAAGAGACCCAGTACTTC. Its translation is CASTLAGKETQYF.

This clone was counted only a few times. This chain joins TRBV12-5 and TRBJ2-1; maybe TRBD2 (6 bases). The CDR3 has 10 residues. CDR1 and CDR2 (germline): LGHNT, FRNRAP. Trimming removed 3 bases from V and 15 bases from J, with 9 bases in between. The CDR3 nucleotides are TGTGCTAGTGGTTTCCCGCGGGGGTTCTTC. Translation: CASGFPRGFF.

The J gene is TRBJ2-1, the V gene TRBV29-1; D tentatively fits TRBD1 or TRBD2 (5 bases each). This CDR3 comprises 15 residues. V was shortened by 3 bases and J by 4 bases, with 16 bases between the two germline ends. CDR1 is SQVTM, CDR2 ANQGSEA, per germline. CDR3 sequence reads: CSVDRATGFYNEQFF. The CDR3 DNA is TGCAGCGTTGACAGGGCTACGGGGTTTTACAATGAGCAGTTCTTC.

V gene TRBV6-5 combines with J gene TRBJ2-7, with 10 bases matching TRBD2. Germline trimming cut 5 bases from V and 5 bases from J; bases unmatched to any gene: 9. The germline V gene encodes CDR1 MNHEY and CDR2 SVGAGI. The CDR3 is made up of 15 amino acids. CDR3 sequence: CASSHPTSGDHEQYF. As DNA, the CDR3 is TGTGCCAGCAGTCACCCAACTAGCGGGGACCACGAGCAGTACTTC.

This chain uses TRBV7-2 with TRBJ2-1; 10 positions agree with TRBD2. The CDR3 consists of 15 residues. Germline trimming cut 4 bases from V and 4 bases from J; bases unmatched to any gene: 4. Germline assignment: CDR1 SGHTA and CDR2 FQGNSA. In DNA form, the CDR3 reads TGTGCCAGCAGCTCCGGACTAGCGGTTTACAATGAGCAGTTCTTC. Its translation is CASSSGLAVYNEQFF.

This clone was counted only a few times. The CDR3 DNA sequence: TGTGCCAGCAGTCTGGACACTTTCGACGCTTTCTTT. Translated, it gives CASSLDTFDAFF. The rearrangement links TRBV6-6 to TRBJ1-1; possibly TRBD1 for D (5 bases). Germline lookup yields CDR1 MNHNY and CDR2 SVGAGI (reference sequence). The V end was cut by 5 bases, the J end by 11 bases, with 15 bases between. This CDR3 has 12 amino acids.